The subject of this entry is one T cell receptor (beta chain). TCRdb fed the 5' RACE reads into MiXCR, producing one record per CDR3 protein. The top ten clones hold 0.4% to 0.65% of a sample with approximately 300,000 distinct CDR3 sequences, around 13% of them seen once. This specimen comes from a study of T cells after yellow fever vaccination. The sample here was CD4+ T cells sorted from PBMCs, taken 45 days after the yellow fever booster vaccination. This sequence was found in a man younger than 45 who received the YFV17D yellow fever vaccine.

The CDR3 spells CSVSSGKETQYF. CDR3 nucleotides: TGCAGCGTTTCCAGCGGGAAGGAGACCCAGTACTTC. The chain couples TRBV29-1 to TRBJ2-5; 7 bases are a match to TRBD2. This CDR3 has 12 residues. Per the germline V gene, CDR1 is SQVTM and CDR2 is ANQGSEA. Trimming cost V 5 bases and J 5 bases; bases outside gene matches: 5.